This T cell receptor beta chain was sequenced in a study of T cell responses to AZD1222 COVID-19 vaccine. Whole-study results and caveats: The breadth and depth of Spike-specific TCRs increased once two AZD1222 doses had been given. In a largely white British group with more females than males, clonal diversity was possibly underestimated. Repertoires were obtained only post-peak T cell response. Spike was spanned by vaccine-associated CD4 TCRs, with dominance at 160-218 and 743-854.

Produced via immunoSEQ multiplex PCR; TCRdb's table is partial and in-frame only. The table lists about 83,000 clones, around 87% of them singletons, with roughly 5% in the top ten. Germline V gene sequence: CDR1 SGHTA, CDR2 FQGNSA. This CDR3 region has 13 residues. V dropped 1 base and J dropped 14; count of bases not matched to a gene: 7. About this clone: Its antigen is still unknown.

The sample consisted of peripheral blood, taken on day 0 of MenACWY control vaccination. This TCR derives from an adult in good health. The V call is TRBV7-2, the J call TRBJ2-1; 8 positions agree with TRBD1. The CDR3 loop reads CASSLGQGTGEFF. In DNA, the CDR3 is TGTGCCAGCAGCTTAGGACAGGGGACGGGCGAGTTCTTC.